Sequencing of this TCR beta chain was carried out in a study of blood T cell repertoires in COVID-19. Study-level information: From the United States, Italy and Spain came samples of acute and convalescent COVID-19.

Germline values: CDR1 SGHAT, CDR2 FQNNGV. V was shortened by 8 bases and J by 5 bases, with 8 bases between the two germline ends. The CDR3 spans 11 residues. Original processing methods: Reference gene primers were amplified, and this amplification served to estimate nucleated cell counts. Using immunoSEQ multiplex PCR, the repertoire was profiled, and TCRdb retains in-frame clones only, with some absent. The DNA was the basis for D and trimming; V, J and clone size are from that table. The repertoire has 130,000 or so clones, 65% to 90% of them found once; the top ten carry 9.5% to 13%. The sample comprised peripheral blood. The receptor comes from a human donor in a cohort sampled during active COVID-19. The chain couples TRBV11-2 to TRBJ2-3; maybe TRBD2 (5 bases). The CDR3 DNA follows: TGTGCCAGCCAGCGGCGAGATACGCAGTATTTT. Translating gives CASQRRDTQYF.